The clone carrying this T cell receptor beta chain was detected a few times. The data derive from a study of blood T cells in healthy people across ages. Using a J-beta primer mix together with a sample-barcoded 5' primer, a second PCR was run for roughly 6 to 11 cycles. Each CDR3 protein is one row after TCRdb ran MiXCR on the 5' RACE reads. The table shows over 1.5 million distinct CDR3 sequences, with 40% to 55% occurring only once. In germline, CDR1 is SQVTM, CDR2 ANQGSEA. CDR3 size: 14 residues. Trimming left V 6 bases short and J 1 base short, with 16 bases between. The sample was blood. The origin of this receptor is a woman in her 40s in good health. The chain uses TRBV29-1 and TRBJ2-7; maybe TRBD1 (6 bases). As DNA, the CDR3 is TGCAGCGTCTACGTAGGGACACCATCCTACGAGCAGTACTTC. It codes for CSVYVGTPSYEQYF.